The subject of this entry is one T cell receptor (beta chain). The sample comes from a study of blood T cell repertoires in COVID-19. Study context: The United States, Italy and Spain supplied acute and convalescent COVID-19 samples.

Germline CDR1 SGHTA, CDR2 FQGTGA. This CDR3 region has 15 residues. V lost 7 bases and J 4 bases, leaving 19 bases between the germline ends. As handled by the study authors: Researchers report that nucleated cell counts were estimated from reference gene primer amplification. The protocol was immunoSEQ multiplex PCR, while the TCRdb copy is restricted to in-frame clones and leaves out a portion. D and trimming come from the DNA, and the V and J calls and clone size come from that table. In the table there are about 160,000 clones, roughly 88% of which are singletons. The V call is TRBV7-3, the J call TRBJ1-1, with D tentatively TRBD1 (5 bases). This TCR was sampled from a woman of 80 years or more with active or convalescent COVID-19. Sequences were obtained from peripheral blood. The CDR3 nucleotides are TGTGCCAGCAATTCCGGGACGGGGGGTAGCACTGAAGCTTTCTTT. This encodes CASNSGTGGSTEAFF.